The 2 T cell receptor beta chains reported below all come from one sample, sequenced in a study of T-cell memory formation after mild COVID-19. TCRdb processed the 5' RACE reads anew with MiXCR; each CDR3 protein has one entry. Of hundreds of thousands of distinct CDR3 sequences in the sample, more than 20% were seen once. The sequencing input was PBMCs or a T cell subset sorted from them (not recorded which). All receptors come from an adult woman who had mild COVID-19 (a few samples of this study predate the infection). Cell type and time point are not known.

The CDR3 is CATSREVGQPQHF. DNA for the CDR3: TGTGCCACCAGCAGAGAAGTTGGACAGCCCCAGCATTTT. The chain recombines TRBV15 with TRBJ1-5; D is unresolved. The CDR3 has 13 residues. The V and J ends lost 0 bases and 7 bases respectively, with 7 bases between them. The germline V gene has CDR1 LNHNV and CDR2 YYDKDF (reference sequence).

The rearrangement joins TRBV6-2 or TRBV6-3 to TRBJ1-5; the D is unclear. V was shortened by 1 base and J by 6 bases, with 10 bases between the two germline ends. Germline V gene lookup returns CDR1 MNHEY and CDR2 SVGEGT. This CDR3 is 14 amino acids long. The CDR3 coding sequence is TGTGCCAGCAGTTACTTCCAGACTAGTCAGCCCCAGCATTTT. It encodes CASSYFQTSQPQHF.